The clone carrying this T cell receptor beta chain was seen only once. This specimen comes from a study of control samples from healthy donors and cancer patients. V lost 2 bases and J lost 7; bases outside the gene matches: 13. Looked up from germline, CDR1 is SNHLY and CDR2 is FYNNEI. This CDR3 contains 17 residues. Assay used: immunoSEQ multiplex PCR; TCRdb lists only in-frame clones, some missing. This table holds some 71,000 clones, about 92% found once. This receptor was identified in a man aged 55 to 70 with colorectal cancer. This rearrangement joins TRBV2 to TRBJ2-1; TRBD2 matches at 8 bases. What was sequenced was PBMCs. The CDR3 coding sequence is TGTGCCAGCAGTGAATCCGCGGGGGCGGGGGGCTGGAATGAGCAGTTCTTC. It yields the protein CASSESAGAGGWNEQFF.